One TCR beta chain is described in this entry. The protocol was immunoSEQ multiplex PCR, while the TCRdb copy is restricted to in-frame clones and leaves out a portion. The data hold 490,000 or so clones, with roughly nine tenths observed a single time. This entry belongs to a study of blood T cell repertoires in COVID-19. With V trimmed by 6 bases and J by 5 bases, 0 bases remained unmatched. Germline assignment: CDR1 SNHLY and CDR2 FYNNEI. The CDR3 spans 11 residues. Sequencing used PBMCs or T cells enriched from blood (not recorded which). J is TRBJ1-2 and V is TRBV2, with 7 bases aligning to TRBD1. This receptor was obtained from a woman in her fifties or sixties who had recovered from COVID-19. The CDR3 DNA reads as TGTGCCAGCAGACAGGGGTATGGCTACACCTTC. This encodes CASRQGYGYTF.